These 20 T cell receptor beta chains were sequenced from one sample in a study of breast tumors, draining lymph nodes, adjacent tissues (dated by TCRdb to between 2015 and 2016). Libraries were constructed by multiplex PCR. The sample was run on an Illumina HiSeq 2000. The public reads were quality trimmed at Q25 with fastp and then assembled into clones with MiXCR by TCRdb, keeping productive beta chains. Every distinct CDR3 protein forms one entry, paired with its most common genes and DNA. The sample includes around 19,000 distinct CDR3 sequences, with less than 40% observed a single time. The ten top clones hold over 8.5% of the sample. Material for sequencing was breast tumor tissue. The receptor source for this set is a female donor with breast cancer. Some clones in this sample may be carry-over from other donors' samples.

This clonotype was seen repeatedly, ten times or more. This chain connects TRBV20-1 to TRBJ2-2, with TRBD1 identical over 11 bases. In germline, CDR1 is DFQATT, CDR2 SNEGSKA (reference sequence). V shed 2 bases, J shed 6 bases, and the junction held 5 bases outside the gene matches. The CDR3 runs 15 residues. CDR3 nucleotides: TGCAGTGCTAGATCGGGACAGGGGGAGTCCGGGGAGCTGTTTTTT. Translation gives CSARSGQGESGELFF.

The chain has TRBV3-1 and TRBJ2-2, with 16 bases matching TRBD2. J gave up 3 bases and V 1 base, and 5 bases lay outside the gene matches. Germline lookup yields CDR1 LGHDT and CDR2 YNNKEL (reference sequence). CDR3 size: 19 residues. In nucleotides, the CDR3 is TGTGCCAGCAGCCAAGGGGGACTAGCGGGAGGGGGGTACACCGGGGAGCTGTTTTTT. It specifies CASSQGGLAGGGYTGELFF.

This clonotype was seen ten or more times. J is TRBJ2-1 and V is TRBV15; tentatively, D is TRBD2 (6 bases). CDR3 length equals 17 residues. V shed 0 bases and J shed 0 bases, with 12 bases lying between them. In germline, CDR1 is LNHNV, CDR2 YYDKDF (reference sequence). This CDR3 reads CATSRDMGGNSYNEQFF. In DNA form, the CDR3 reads TGTGCCACCAGCAGAGATATGGGCGGGAACTCCTACAATGAGCAGTTCTTC.

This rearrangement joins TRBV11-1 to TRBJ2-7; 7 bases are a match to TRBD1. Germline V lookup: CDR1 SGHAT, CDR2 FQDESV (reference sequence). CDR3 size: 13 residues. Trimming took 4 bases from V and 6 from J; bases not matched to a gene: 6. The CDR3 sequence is CASSSTGEVEQYF. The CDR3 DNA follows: TGTGCCAGCAGCTCCACAGGGGAAGTCGAGCAGTACTTC.

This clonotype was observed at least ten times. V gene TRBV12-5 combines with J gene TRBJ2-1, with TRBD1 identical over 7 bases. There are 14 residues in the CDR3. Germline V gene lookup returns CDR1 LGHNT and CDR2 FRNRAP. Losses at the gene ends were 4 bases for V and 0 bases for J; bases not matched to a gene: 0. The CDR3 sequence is CASGSGGSYNEQFF. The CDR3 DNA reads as TGTGCTAGTGGTTCAGGGGGCTCCTACAATGAGCAGTTCTTC. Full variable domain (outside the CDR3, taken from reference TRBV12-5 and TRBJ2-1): DARVTQTPRHKVTEMGQEVTMRCQPILGHNTVFWYRQTMMQGLELLAYFRNRAPLDDSGMPKDRFSAEMPDATLATLKIQPSEPRDSAVYFCASGSGGSYNEQFFGPGTRLTVL.

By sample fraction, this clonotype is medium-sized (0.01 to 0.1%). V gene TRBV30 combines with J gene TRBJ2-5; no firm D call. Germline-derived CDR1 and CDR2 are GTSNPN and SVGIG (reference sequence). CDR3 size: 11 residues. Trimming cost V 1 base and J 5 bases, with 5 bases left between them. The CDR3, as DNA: TGTGCCTGGAGTGAGGTTGAGACCCAGTACTTC. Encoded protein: CAWSEVETQYF.

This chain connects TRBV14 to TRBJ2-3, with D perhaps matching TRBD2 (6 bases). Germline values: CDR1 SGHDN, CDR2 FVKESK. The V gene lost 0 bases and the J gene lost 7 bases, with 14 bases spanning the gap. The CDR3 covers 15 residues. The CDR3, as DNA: TGTGCCAGCAGCCAAGAGCTAGCGAACATGCATACGCAGTATTTT. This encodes CASSQELANMHTQYF.

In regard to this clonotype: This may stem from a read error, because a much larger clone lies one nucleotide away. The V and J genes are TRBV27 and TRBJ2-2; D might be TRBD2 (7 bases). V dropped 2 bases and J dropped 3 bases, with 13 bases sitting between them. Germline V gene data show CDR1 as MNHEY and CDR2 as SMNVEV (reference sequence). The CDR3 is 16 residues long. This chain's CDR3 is CASSLRRGPDTGELFF. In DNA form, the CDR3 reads TGTGCCAGCAGTTTAAGGCGGGGGCCGGACACCGGGGAGCTGTTTTTT.

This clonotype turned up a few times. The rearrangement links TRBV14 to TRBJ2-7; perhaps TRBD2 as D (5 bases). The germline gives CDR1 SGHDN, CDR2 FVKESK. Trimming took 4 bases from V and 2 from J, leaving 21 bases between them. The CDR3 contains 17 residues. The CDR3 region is CASSLSGSERAAYEQYF. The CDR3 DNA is TGTGCCAGCAGCCTGTCGGGTAGCGAGAGGGCCGCCTACGAGCAGTACTTC.

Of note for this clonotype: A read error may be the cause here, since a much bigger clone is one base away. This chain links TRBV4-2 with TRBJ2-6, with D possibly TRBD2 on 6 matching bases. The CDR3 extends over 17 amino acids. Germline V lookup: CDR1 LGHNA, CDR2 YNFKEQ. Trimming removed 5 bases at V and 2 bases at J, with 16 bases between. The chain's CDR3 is CASSVDGGSTGANVLTF. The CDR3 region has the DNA TGTGCCAGCAGCGTCGACGGGGGTAGCACTGGGGCCAACGTCCTGACTTTC.

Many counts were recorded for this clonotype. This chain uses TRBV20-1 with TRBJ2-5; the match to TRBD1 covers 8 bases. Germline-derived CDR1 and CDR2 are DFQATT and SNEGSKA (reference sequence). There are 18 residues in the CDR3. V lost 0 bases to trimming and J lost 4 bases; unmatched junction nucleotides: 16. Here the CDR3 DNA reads TGCAGTGCTAGAGAGGCCTACAGACAGGGGAGGAAAGGAGAGACCCAGTACTTC. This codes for CSAREAYRQGRKGETQYF.

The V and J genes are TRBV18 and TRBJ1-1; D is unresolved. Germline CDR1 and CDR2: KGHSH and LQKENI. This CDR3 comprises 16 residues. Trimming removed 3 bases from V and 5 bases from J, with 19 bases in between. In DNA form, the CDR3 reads TGTGCCAGCTCACCGGGAGGACGGAGAGAAAGAACTGAAGCTTTCTTT. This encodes CASSPGGRRERTEAFF.

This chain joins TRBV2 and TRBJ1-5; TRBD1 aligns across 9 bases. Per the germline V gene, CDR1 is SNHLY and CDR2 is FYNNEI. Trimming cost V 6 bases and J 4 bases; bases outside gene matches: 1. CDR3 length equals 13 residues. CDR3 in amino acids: CASRGQGNQPQHF. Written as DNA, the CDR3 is TGTGCCAGCAGAGGACAGGGGAATCAGCCCCAGCATTTT. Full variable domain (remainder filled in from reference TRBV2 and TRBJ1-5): EPEVTQTPSHQVTQMGQEVILRCVPISNHLYFYWYRQILGQKVEFLVSFYNNEISEKSEIFDDQFSVERPDGSNFTLKIRSTKLEDSAMYFCASRGQGNQPQHFGDGTRLSIL.

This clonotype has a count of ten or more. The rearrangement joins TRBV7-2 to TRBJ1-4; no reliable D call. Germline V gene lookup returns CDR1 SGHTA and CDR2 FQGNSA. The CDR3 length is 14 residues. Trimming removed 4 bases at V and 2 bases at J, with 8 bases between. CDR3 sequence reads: CASSSGGTNEKLFF. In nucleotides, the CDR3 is TGTGCCAGCAGCTCCGGAGGGACTAATGAAAAACTGTTTTTT.

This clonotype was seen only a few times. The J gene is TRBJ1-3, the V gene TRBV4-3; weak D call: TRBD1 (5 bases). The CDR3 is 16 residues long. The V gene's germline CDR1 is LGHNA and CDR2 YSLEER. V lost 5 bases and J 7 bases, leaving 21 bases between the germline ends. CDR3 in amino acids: CASSFSLRPGRNTIYF. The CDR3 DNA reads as TGCGCCAGCAGCTTCAGCCTACGTCCAGGGAGGAACACCATATATTTT.

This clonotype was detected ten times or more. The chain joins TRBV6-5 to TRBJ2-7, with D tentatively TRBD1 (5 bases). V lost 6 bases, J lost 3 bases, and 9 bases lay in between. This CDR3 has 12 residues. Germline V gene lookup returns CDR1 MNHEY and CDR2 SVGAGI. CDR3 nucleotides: TGTGCCAGCAGAGACAGCGTCTACGAGCAGTACTTC. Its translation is CASRDSVYEQYF.

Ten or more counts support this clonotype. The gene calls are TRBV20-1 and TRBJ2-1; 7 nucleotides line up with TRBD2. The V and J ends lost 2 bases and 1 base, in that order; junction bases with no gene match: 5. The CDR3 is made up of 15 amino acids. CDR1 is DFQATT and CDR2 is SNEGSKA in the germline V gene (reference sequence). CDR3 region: CSARSAGVSYNEQFF. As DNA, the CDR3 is TGCAGTGCTAGAAGTGCGGGAGTTTCCTACAATGAGCAGTTCTTC.

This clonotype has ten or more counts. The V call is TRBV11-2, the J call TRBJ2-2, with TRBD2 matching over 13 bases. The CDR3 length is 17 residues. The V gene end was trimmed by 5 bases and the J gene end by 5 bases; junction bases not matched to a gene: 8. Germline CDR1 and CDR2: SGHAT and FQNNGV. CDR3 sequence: CASSPTSGRTGTGELFF. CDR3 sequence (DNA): TGTGCCAGCAGCCCGACTAGCGGGAGGACGGGGACCGGGGAGCTGTTTTTT.

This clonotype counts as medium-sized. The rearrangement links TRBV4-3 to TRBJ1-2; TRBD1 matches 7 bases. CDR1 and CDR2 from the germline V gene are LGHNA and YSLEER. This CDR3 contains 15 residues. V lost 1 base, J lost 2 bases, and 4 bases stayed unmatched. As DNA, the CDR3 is TGCGCCAGCAGCCAAGGACAGGGTTTCAACTATGGCTACACCTTC. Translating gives CASSQGQGFNYGYTF.

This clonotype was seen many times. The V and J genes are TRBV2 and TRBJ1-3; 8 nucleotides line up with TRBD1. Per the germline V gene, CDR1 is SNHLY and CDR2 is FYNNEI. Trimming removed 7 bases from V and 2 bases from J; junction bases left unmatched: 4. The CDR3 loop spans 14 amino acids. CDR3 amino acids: CASTEDRAGNTIYF. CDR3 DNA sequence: TGTGCCAGCACCGAGGACAGGGCTGGAAACACCATATATTTT. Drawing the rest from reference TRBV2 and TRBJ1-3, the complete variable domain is EPEVTQTPSHQVTQMGQEVILRCVPISNHLYFYWYRQILGQKVEFLVSFYNNEISEKSEIFDDQFSVERPDGSNFTLKIRSTKLEDSAMYFCASTEDRAGNTIYFGEGSWLTVV.